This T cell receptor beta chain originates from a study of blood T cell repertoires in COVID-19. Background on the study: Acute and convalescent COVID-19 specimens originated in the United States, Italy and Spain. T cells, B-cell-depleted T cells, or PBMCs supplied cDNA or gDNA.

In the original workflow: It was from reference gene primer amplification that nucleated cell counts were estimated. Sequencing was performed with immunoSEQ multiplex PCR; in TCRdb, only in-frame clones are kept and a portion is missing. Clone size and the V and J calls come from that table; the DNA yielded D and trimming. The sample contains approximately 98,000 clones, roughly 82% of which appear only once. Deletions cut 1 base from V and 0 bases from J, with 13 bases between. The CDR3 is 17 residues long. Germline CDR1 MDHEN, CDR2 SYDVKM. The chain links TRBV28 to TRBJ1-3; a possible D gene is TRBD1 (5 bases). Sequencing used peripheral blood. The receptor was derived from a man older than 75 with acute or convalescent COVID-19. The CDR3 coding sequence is TGTGCCAGCAGTTTATTACTTTCGGGGGACTCTGGAAACACCATATATTTT. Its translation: CASSLLLSGDSGNTIYF.